This T cell receptor beta chain was identified in a study of blood T cells in healthy people across ages. General study results and limits: Roughly linearly, TCR beta diversity per million T cells fell as age increased.

Total RNA, at least 6 micrograms per sample, was extracted from PBMCs. Turning to this clonotype: The antigen remains unidentified.

A sample-barcoded 5' primer and a J-beta primer mix were used in a second PCR of roughly 7 to 12 cycles. TCRdb re-analysed the 5' RACE reads in MiXCR, keeping a single row per CDR3 protein. The sample lists about 780,000 distinct CDR3 sequences; roughly 24% were seen once. The CDR3 is 14 residues long. CDR1 and CDR2 (germline): SGHVS, FNYEAQ. The same data also contributed to another study, on T cells of mothers and their children. From that study: All RNA that had been extracted was used for cDNA synthesis at roughly 1.6 ug per 15 ul.

This sequence was found in a boy under 18 in good health. Input material: blood. V usage is TRBV7-6 and J usage is TRBJ2-5; 10 bases fit TRBD1. The DNA end is a closer match to TRBJ2-7, so the J assignment may be wrong. The CDR3 region is CASTSGTGVHEQYF. For the CDR3, the DNA is TGTGCCAGCACCTCTGGGACAGGGGTCCACGAGCAGTACTTC.